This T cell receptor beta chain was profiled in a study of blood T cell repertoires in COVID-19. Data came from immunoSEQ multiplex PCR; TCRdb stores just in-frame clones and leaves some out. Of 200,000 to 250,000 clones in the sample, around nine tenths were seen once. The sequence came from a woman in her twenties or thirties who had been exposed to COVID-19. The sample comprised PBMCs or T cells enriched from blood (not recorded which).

CDR3 sequence reads: CASSYQSWTSGGAYF. CDR3 DNA sequence: TGTGCCAGCAGTTACCAATCTTGGACTAGCGGGGGGGCGTATTTT. The genes are TRBV6-2 or TRBV6-3 and TRBJ2-3; 15 nucleotides agree with TRBD2. The CDR3 has 15 residues. Germline V gene sequence: CDR1 MNHEY, CDR2 SVGEGT. V trimming: 2 bases; J trimming: 14 bases; junction bases outside the gene matches: 8.